A few counts support the clone carrying this TCR beta chain. The data were taken from a study of T cells in tuberculosis. The CDR3 runs to 14 residues. CDR1 and CDR2 from the germline V gene are SGHDT and YYEEEE. Trimming shortened V by 2 bases and J by 1 base, and 10 bases separated the two germline ends. Cells were sorted from thawed PBMC rested overnight and stained with GMM-loaded CD1B tetramer, viability dye and anti-CD3. The CD1B tetramers carried C32 glucose monomycolate purified from Rhodococcus equi. Each donor contributed 80,000 to 100,000 sorted tetramer-negative cells. Sequencing was performed with immunoSEQ multiplex PCR; in TCRdb, only in-frame clones are kept and a portion is missing. The data contain approximately 59,000 clones, nearly 90% of them seen just once; the ten biggest clones take up 21%.

The clonotype comes from an adult woman with latent tuberculosis. Material: CD1b-GMM tetramer-negative cells sorted from PBMCs. The chain couples TRBV5-6 to TRBJ2-7; TRBD1 is a possible D gene (6 bases). CDR3 amino acids: CASSFGQGSYEQYF. The CDR3 DNA reads as TGTGCCAGCAGCTTCGGGCAGGGGTCCTACGAGCAGTACTTC.